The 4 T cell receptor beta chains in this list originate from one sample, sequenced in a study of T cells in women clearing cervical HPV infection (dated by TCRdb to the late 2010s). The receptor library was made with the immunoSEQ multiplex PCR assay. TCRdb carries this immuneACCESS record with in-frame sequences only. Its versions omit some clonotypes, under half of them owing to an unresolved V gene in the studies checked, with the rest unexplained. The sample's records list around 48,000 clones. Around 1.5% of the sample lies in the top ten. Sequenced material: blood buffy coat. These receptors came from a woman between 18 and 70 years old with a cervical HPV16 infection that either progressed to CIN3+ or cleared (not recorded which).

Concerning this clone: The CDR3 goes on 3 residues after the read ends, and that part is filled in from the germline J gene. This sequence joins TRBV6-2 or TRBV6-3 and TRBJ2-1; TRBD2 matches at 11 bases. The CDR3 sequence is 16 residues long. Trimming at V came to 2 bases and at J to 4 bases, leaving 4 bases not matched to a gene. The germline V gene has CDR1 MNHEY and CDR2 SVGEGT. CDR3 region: CASSYAIAGGYNEQFF. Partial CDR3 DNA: TGTGCCAGCAGTTACGCAATAGCGGGGGGGTACAATGAG.

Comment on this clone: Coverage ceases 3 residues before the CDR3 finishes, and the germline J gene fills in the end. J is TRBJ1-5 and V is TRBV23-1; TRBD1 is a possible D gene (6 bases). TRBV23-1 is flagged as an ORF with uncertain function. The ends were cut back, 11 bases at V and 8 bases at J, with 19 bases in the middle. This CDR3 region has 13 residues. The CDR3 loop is CAGLTGFCEPQHF. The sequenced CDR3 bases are TGCGCCGGACTTACAGGGTTTTGTGAGCCC.

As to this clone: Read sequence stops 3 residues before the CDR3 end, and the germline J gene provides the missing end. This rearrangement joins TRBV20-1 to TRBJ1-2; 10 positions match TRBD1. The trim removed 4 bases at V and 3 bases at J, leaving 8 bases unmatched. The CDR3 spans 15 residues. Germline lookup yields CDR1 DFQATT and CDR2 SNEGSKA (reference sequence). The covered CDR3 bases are TGCAGTGCTAAAGGGCCGACAGGGGGCGACTATGGC. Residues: CSAKGPTGGDYG. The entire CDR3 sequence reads CSAKGPTGGDYGYTF.

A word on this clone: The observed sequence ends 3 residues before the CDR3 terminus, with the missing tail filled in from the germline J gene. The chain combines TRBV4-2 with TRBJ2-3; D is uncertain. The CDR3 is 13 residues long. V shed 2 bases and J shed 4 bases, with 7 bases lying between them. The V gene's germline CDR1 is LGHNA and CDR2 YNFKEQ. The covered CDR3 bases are TGTGCCAGCAGCCAACAAAGGCCAGATACG. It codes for CASSQQRPDT. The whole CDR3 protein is CASSQQRPDTQYF.